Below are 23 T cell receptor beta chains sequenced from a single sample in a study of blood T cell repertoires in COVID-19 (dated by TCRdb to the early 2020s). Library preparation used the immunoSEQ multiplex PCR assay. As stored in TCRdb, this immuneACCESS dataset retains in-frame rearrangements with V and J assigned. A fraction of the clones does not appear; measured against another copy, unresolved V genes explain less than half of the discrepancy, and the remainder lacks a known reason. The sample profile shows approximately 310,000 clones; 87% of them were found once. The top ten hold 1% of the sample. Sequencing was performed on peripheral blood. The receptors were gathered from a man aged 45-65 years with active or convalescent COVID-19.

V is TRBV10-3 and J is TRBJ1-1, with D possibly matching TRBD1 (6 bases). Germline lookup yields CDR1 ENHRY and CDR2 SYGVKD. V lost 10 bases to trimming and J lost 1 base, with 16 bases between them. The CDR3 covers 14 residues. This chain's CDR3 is CATTQGEGNTEAFF. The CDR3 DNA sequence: TGTGCCACCACACAGGGAGAGGGGAACACTGAAGCTTTCTTT.

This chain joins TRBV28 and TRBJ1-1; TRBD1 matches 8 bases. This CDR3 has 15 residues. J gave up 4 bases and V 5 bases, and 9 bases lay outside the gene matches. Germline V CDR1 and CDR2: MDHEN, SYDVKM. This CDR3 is CASSLPRGPTTEAFF. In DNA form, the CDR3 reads TGTGCCAGCAGTCTCCCCAGGGGGCCTACCACTGAAGCTTTCTTT.

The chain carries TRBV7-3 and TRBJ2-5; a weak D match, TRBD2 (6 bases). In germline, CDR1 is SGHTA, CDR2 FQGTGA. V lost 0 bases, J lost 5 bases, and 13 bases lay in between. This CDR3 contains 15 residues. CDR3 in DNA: TGTGCCAGCAGCTTAACCCCGACTAGTTTGGAGACCCAGTACTTC. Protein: CASSLTPTSLETQYF.

The CDR3 bases are TGTGCCAGCAGTGTGACAGAGAACACTGAAGCTTTCTTT. Protein: CASSVTENTEAFF. This chain joins TRBV6-4 and TRBJ1-1, with D possibly matching TRBD1 (5 bases). Between the trimmed V and J ends, which lost 4 bases and 1 base, there was a span of 7 bases. This CDR3 has 13 residues. CDR1 is MRHNA and CDR2 is SNTAGT in the germline V gene.

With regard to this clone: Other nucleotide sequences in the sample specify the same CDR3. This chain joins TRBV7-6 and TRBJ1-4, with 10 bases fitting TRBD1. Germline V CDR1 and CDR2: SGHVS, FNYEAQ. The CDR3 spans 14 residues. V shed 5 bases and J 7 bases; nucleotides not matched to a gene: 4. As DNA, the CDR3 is TGTGCCAGCAGCCCTGGACAGGGGGGTGAAAAACTGTTTTTT. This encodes CASSPGQGGEKLFF.

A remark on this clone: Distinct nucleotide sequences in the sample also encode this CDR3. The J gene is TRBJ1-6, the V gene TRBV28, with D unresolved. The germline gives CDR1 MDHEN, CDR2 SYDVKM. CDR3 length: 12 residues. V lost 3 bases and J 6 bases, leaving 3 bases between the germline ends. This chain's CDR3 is CASSFLNSPLHF. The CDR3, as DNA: TGTGCCAGCAGTTTTCTTAATTCACCCCTCCACTTT.

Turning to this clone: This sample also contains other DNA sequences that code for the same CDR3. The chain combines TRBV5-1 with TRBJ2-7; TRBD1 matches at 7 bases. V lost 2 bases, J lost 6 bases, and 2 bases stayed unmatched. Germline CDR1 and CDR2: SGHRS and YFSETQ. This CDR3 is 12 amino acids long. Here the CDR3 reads CASSLQGREQYF. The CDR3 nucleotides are TGCGCCAGCAGCTTACAGGGGCGCGAGCAGTACTTC.

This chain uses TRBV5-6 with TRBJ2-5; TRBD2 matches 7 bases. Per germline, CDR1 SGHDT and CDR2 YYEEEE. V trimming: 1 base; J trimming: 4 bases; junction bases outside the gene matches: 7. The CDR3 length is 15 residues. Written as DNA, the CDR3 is TGTGCCAGCAGCTTGAGACTAGCAGGTAGAGAGACCCAGTACTTC. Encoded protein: CASSLRLAGRETQYF.

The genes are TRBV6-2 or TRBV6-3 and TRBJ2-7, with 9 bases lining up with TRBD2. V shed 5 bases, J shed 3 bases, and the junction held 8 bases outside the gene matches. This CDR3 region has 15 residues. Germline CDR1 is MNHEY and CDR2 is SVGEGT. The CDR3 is CASSRPSGVIYEQYF. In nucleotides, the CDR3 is TGTGCCAGCAGTCGCCCTAGCGGGGTGATCTACGAGCAGTACTTC.

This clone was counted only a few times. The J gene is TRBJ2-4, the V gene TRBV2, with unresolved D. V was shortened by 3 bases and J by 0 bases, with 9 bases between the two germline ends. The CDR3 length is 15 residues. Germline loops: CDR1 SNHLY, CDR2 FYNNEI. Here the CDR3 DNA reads TGTGCCAGCAGTGAGCCCAGTCAAGCCAAAAACATTCAGTACTTC. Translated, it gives CASSEPSQAKNIQYF.

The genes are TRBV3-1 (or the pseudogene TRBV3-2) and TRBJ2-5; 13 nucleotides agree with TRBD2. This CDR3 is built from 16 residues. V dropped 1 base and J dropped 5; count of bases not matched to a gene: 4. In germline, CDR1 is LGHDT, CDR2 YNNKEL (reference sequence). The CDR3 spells CASSQVPLAGGETQYF. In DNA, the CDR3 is TGTGCCAGCAGCCAAGTCCCACTAGCGGGAGGGGAGACCCAGTACTTC.

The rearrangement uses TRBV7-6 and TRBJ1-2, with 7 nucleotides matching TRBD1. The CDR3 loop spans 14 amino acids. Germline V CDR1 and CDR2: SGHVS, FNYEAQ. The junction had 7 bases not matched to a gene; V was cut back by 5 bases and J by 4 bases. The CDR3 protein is CASSERQGVYGYTF. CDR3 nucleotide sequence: TGTGCCAGCAGCGAGCGACAGGGAGTCTATGGCTACACCTTC.

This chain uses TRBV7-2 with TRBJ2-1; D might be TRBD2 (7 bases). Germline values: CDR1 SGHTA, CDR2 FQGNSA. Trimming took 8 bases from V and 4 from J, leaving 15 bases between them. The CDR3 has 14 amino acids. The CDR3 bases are TGTGCCAGCCTAGGGGGGGCAGATTACAATGAGCAGTTCTTC. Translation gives CASLGGADYNEQFF.

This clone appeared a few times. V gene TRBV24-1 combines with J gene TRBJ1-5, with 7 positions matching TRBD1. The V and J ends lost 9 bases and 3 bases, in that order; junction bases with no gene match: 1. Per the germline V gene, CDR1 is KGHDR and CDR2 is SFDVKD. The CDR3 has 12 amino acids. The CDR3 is CATGQANQPQHF. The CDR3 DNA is TGTGCCACCGGACAGGCCAATCAGCCCCAGCATTTT.

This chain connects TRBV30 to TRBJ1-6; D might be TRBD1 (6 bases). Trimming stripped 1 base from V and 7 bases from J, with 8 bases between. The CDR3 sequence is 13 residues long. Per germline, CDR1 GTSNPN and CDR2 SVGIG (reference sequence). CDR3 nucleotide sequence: TGTGCCTGGAGTGCTCAGGGGAATTCACCCCTCCACTTT. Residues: CAWSAQGNSPLHF.

CDR3 region: CASSPDGTGERPQHF. The CDR3 DNA follows: TGTGCCAGCTCACCCGACGGGACAGGGGAAAGGCCCCAGCATTTT. This sequence joins TRBV18 and TRBJ1-5, with 10 bases lining up with TRBD1. The CDR3 totals 15 residues. J lost 9 bases, V lost 3 bases, and 8 bases had no gene match. In germline, CDR1 is KGHSH, CDR2 LQKENI.

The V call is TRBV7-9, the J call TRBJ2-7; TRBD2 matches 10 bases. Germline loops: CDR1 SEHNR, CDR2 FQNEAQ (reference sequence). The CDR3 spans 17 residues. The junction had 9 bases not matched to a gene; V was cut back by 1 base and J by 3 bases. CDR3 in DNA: TGTGCCAGCAGCTTAGGAGGGGCTAGCGGGGGATACTACGAGCAGTACTTC. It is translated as CASSLGGASGGYYEQYF.

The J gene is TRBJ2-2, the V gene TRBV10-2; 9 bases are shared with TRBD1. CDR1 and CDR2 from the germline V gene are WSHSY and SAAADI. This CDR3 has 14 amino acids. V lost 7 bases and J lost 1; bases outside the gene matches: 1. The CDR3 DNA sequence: TGCGCCAGCAAGGGACAGGGGAACACCGGGGAGCTGTTTTTT. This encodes CASKGQGNTGELFF.

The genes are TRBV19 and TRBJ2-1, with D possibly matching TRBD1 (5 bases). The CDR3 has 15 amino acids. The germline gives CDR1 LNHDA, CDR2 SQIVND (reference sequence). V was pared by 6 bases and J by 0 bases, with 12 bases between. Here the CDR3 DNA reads TGTGCCAGTAGACTACAGGCTCACTCCTACAATGAGCAGTTCTTC. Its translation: CASRLQAHSYNEQFF. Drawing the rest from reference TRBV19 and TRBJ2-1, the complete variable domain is DGGITQSPKYLFRKEGQNVTLSCEQNLNHDAMYWYRQDPGQGLRLIYYSQIVNDFQKGDIAEGYSVSREKKESFPLTVTSAQKNPTAFYLCASRLQAHSYNEQFFGPGTRLTVL.

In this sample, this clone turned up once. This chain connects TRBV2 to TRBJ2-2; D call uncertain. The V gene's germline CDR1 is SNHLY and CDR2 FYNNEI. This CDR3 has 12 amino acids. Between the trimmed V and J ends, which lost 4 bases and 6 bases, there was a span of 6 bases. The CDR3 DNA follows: TGTGCCAGCAGTGTCGAGGCCGGGGAGCTGTTTTTT. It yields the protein CASSVEAGELFF.

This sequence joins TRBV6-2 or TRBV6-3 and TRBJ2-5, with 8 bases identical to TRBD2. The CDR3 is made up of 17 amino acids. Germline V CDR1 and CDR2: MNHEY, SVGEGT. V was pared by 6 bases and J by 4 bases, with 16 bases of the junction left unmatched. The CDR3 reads CASSPGVAGPRGETQYF. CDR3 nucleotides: TGTGCCAGCAGCCCGGGGGTAGCGGGGCCTCGGGGAGAGACCCAGTACTTC.

The CDR3 sequence is CASSFQGEAFF. Here the CDR3 DNA reads TGTGCCAGCAGCTTCCAGGGTGAAGCTTTCTTT. The rearrangement joins TRBV7-6 to TRBJ1-1; tentatively, D is TRBD1 (5 bases). Trimming took off 3 bases at V and 7 bases at J, with 6 bases between the two ends. Germline V gene data show CDR1 as SGHVS and CDR2 as FNYEAQ. The CDR3 loop spans 11 amino acids.

CDR3 region: CASSLLGQETQYF. CDR3 bases: TGTGCCAGCAGTTTACTAGGCCAAGAGACCCAGTACTTC. The chain has TRBV12-3 or TRBV12-4 and TRBJ2-5; the D is unclear. The CDR3 contains 13 residues. V lost 2 bases to trimming and J lost 1 base, with 5 bases between them.